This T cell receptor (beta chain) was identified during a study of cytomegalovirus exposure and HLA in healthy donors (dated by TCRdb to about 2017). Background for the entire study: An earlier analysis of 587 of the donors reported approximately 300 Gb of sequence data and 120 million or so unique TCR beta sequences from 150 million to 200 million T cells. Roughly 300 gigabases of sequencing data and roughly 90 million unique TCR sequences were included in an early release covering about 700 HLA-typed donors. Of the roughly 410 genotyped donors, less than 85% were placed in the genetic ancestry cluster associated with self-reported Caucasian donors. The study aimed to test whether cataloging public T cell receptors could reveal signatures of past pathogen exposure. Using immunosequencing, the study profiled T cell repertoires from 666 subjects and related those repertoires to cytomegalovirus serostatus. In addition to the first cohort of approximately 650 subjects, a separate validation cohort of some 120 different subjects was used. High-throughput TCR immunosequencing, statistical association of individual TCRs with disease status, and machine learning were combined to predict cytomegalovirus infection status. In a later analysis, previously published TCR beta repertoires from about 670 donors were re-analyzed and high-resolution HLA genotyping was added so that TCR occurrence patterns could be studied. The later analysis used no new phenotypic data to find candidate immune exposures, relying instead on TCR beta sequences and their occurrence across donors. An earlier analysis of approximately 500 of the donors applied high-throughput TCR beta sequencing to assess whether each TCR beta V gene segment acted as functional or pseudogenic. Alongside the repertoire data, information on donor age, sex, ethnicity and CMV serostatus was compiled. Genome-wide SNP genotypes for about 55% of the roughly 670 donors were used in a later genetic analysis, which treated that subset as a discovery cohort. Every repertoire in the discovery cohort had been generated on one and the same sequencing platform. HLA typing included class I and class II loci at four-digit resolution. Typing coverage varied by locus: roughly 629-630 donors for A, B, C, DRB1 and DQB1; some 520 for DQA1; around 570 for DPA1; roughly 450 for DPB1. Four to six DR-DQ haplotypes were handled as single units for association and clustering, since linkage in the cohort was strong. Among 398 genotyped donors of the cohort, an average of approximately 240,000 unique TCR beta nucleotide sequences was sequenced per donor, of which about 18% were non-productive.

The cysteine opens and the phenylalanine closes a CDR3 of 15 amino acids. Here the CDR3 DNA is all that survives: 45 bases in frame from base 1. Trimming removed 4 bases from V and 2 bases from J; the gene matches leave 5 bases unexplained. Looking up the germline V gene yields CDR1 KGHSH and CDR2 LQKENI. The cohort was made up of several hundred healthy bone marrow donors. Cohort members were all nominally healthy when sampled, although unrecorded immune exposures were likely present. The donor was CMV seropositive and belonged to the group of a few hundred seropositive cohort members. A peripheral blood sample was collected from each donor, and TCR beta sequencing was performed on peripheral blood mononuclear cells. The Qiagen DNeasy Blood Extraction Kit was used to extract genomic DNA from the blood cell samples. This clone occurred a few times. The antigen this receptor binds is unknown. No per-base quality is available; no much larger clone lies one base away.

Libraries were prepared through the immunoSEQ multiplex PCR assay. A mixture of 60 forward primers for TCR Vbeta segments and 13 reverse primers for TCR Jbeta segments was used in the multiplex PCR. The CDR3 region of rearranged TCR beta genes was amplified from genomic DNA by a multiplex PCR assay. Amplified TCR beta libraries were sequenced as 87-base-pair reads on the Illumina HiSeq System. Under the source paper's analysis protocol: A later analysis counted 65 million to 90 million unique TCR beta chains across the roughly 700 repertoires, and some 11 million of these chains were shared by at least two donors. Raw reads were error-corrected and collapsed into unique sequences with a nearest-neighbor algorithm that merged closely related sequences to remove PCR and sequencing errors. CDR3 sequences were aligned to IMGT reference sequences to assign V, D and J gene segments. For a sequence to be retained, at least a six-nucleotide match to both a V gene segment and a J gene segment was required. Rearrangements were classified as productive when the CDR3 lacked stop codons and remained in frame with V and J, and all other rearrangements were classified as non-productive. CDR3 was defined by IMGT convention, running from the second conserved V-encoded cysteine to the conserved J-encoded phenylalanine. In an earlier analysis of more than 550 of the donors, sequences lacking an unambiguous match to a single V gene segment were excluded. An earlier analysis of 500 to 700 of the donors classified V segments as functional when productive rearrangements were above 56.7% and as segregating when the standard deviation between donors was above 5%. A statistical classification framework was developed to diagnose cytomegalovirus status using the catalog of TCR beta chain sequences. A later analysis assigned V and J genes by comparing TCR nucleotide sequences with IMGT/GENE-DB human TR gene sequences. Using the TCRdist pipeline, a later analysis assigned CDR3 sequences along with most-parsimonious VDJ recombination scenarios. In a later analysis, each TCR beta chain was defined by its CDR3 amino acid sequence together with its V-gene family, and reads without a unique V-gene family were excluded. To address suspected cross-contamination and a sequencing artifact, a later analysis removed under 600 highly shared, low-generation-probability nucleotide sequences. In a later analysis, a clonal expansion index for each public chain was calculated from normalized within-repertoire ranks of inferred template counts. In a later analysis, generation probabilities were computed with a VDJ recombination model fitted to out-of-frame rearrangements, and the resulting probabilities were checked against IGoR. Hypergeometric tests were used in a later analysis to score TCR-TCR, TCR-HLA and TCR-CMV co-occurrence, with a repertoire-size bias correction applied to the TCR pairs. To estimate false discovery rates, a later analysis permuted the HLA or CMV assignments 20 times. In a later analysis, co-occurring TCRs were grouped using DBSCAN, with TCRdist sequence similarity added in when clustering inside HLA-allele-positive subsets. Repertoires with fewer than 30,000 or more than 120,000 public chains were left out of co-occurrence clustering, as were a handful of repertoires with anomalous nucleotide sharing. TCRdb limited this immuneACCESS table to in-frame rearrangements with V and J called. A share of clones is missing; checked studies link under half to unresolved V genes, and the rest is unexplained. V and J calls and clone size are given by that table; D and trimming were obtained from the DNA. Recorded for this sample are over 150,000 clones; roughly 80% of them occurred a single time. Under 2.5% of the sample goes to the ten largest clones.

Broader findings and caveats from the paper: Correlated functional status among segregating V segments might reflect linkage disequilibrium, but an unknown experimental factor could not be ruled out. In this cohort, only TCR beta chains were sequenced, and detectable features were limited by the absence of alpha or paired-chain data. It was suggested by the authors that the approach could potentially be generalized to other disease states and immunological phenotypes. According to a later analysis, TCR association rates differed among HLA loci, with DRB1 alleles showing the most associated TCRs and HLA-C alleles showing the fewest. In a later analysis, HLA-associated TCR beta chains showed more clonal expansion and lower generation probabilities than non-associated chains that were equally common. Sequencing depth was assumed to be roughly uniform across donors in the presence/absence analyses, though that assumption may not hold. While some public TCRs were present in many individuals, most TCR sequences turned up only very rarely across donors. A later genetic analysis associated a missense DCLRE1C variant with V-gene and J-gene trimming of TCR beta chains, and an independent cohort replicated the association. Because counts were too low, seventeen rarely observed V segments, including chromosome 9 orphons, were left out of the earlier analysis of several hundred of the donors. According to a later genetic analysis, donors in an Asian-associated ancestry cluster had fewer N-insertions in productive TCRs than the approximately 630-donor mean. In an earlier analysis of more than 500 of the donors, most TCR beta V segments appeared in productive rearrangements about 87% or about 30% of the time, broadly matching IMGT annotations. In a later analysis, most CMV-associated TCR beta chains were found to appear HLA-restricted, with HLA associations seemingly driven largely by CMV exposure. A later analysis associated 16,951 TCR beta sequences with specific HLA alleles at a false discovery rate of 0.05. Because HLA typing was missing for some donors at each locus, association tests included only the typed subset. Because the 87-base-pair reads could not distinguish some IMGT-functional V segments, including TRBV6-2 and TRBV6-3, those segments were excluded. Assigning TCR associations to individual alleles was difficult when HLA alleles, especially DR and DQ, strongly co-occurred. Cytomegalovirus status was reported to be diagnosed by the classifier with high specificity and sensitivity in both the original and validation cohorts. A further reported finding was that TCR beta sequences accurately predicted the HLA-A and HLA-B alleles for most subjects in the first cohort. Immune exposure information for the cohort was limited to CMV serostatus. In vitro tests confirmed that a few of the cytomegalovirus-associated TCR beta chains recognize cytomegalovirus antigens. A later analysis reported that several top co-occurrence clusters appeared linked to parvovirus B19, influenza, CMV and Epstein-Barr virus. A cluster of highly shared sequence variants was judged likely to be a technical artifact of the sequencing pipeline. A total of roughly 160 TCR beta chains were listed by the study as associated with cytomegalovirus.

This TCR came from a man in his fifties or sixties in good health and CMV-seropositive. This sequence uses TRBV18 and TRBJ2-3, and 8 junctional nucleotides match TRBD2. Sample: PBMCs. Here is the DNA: TGTGCCAGCTCACTCCCGGGGGGGTCCACAGATACGCAGTATTTT. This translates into CASSLPGGSTDTQYF.